A selection of T cell receptor beta chains follows, all from one sample in a study of shared clonotypes between healthy human individuals. Some clones are missing from TCRdb's copy, which holds only in-frame ones; the method was immunoSEQ multiplex PCR. Here the sample spans 2 million to 3 million clones, 93% being singletons. The sample taken for sequencing was naive CD4+ T cells from PBMCs. These receptors came from a man younger than 35 in good health. Some clones in this sample may be carry-over from other donors' samples. The CDR3 runs from the conserved cysteine through the conserved F or W. Each record gives: V gene, J gene, D gene, clone size, CDR3 protein, CDR3 DNA. The D gene is left open where the match is weak. Rows may omit the clone size; those that give it use once, few, many or a size class.

v_call: TRBV11-3
j_call: TRBJ2-7
d_call: -
clone_size: -
cdr3_aa: CASSLEADYEQYF
cdr3_nt: TGTGCCAGCAGCTTGGAGGCAGACTACGAGCAGTACTTC

v_call: TRBV6-5
j_call: TRBJ2-5
d_call: -
clone_size: -
cdr3_aa: CASTQFWGAEETQYF
cdr3_nt: TGTGCCAGCACCCAGTTTTGGGGGGCGGAAGAGACCCAGTACTTC

v_call: TRBV6-1
j_call: TRBJ1-2
d_call: TRBD1
clone_size: -
cdr3_aa: CASRDRGDGYTF
cdr3_nt: TGTGCCAGCAGAGACAGGGGAGATGGCTACACCTTC

v_call: TRBV29-1
j_call: TRBJ2-3
d_call: -
clone_size: once
cdr3_aa: CSTDGSRTDTQYF
cdr3_nt: TGCAGCACGGACGGGAGTAGGACAGATACGCAGTATTTT

v_call: TRBV14
j_call: TRBJ2-7
d_call: TRBD2
clone_size: -
cdr3_aa: CASETSGRLPEQYF
cdr3_nt: TGTGCCAGCGAAACTAGCGGGAGGTTGCCCGAGCAGTACTTC

v_call: TRBV2
j_call: TRBJ2-5
d_call: -
clone_size: -
cdr3_aa: CASSDWETQYF
cdr3_nt: TGTGCCAGCAGTGATTGGGAGACCCAGTACTTC

v_call: TRBV28
j_call: TRBJ2-3
d_call: TRBD2
clone_size: -
cdr3_aa: CATNPPGLAGDTQYF
cdr3_nt: TGTGCCACCAACCCGCCGGGACTAGCGGGAGATACGCAGTATTTT

v_call: TRBV7-9
j_call: TRBJ2-2
d_call: -
clone_size: -
cdr3_aa: CANPRPNTGELFF
cdr3_nt: TGTGCCAACCCAAGACCGAACACCGGGGAGCTGTTTTTT

v_call: TRBV29-1
j_call: TRBJ1-3
d_call: -
clone_size: -
cdr3_aa: CSVEEGSGNTIYF
cdr3_nt: TGCAGCGTTGAAGAGGGCTCTGGAAACACCATATATTTT

v_call: TRBV1
j_call: TRBJ1-1
d_call: -
clone_size: -
cdr3_aa: CTSSHRDPTEAFF
cdr3_nt: TGCACCAGCAGCCACAGGGATCCCACTGAAGCTTTCTTT

v_call: TRBV5-5
j_call: TRBJ2-7
d_call: -
clone_size: -
cdr3_aa: CASSLGIQLLSYEQYF
cdr3_nt: TGTGCCAGCAGCCTGGGGATACAGTTACTCTCCTACGAGCAGTACTTC

v_call: TRBV30
j_call: TRBJ1-3
d_call: -
clone_size: -
cdr3_aa: CAWMSGNTIYF
cdr3_nt: TGTGCCTGGATGTCTGGAAACACCATATATTTT

v_call: TRBV2
j_call: TRBJ1-2
d_call: -
clone_size: -
cdr3_aa: CASSVSTEANYGYTF
cdr3_nt: TGTGCCAGCAGTGTTAGCACAGAGGCTAACTATGGCTACACCTTC

v_call: TRBV5-1
j_call: TRBJ2-3
d_call: -
clone_size: -
cdr3_aa: CASSSQGGGTDTQYF
cdr3_nt: TGCGCCAGCAGCTCACAGGGGGGAGGGACAGATACGCAGTATTTT

v_call: TRBV29-1
j_call: TRBJ1-1
d_call: -
clone_size: -
cdr3_aa: CSVGVNTEAFF
cdr3_nt: TGCAGCGTTGGAGTGAACACTGAAGCTTTCTTT

v_call: TRBV10-3
j_call: TRBJ1-1
d_call: -
clone_size: -
cdr3_aa: CAISESASRGQAFF
cdr3_nt: TGTGCCATCAGTGAGTCTGCGTCCCGGGGACAAGCTTTCTTT

v_call: TRBV5-1
j_call: TRBJ1-1
d_call: -
clone_size: few
cdr3_aa: CASSRGEDTEAFF
cdr3_nt: TGCGCCAGCAGCCGGGGGGAAGACACTGAAGCTTTCTTT

v_call: TRBV5-1
j_call: TRBJ2-7
d_call: -
clone_size: -
cdr3_aa: CASSRRASLSYEQYF
cdr3_nt: TGCGCCAGCAGCCGACGAGCGTCACTCTCCTACGAGCAGTACTTC

v_call: TRBV7-9
j_call: TRBJ2-1
d_call: -
clone_size: -
cdr3_aa: CASSLAASSYNEQFF
cdr3_nt: TGTGCCAGCAGCTTAGCTGCGAGCTCCTACAATGAGCAGTTCTTC

v_call: TRBV30
j_call: TRBJ1-1
d_call: -
clone_size: -
cdr3_aa: CACLLASEAFF
cdr3_nt: TGTGCCTGCCTGCTTGCCTCTGAAGCTTTCTTT

v_call: TRBV7-9
j_call: TRBJ2-2
d_call: TRBD1
clone_size: -
cdr3_aa: CASSQPGQGPTGELFF
cdr3_nt: TGTGCCAGCAGCCAGCCGGGACAGGGGCCCACCGGGGAGCTGTTTTTT

v_call: TRBV5-1
j_call: TRBJ1-4
d_call: -
clone_size: -
cdr3_aa: CASSLGGLLLPTNEKLFF
cdr3_nt: TGCGCCAGCAGCTTGGGGGGGTTGTTATTGCCAACTAATGAAAAACTGTTTTTT

v_call: TRBV5-1
j_call: TRBJ2-7
d_call: -
clone_size: once
cdr3_aa: CASSLEGRRYEQYF
cdr3_nt: TGCGCCAGCAGCTTGGAGGGCAGGAGGTACGAGCAGTACTTC

v_call: TRBV5-1
j_call: TRBJ2-7
d_call: TRBD1
clone_size: -
cdr3_aa: CASSSGQGAYEQYF
cdr3_nt: TGCGCCAGCAGCTCGGGACAGGGGGCCTACGAGCAGTACTTC

v_call: TRBV9
j_call: TRBJ1-3
d_call: -
clone_size: -
cdr3_aa: CASSPVWEGNTIYF
cdr3_nt: TGTGCCAGCAGCCCCGTGTGGGAAGGAAACACCATATATTTT

v_call: TRBV5-4
j_call: TRBJ1-4
d_call: -
clone_size: -
cdr3_aa: CASSPGLDRLGEKLFF
cdr3_nt: TGTGCCAGCAGCCCGGGGTTAGACAGGCTCGGTGAAAAACTGTTTTTT

v_call: TRBV7-8
j_call: TRBJ2-5
d_call: -
clone_size: -
cdr3_aa: CASRSQRASETQYF
cdr3_nt: TGTGCCAGCAGGTCACAAAGGGCATCGGAGACCCAGTACTTC

v_call: TRBV19
j_call: TRBJ2-7
d_call: TRBD2
clone_size: -
cdr3_aa: CASSIGLAGRYEQYF
cdr3_nt: TGTGCCAGTAGTATCGGGCTAGCGGGAAGGTACGAGCAGTACTTC

v_call: TRBV6-6
j_call: TRBJ1-2
d_call: TRBD1
clone_size: -
cdr3_aa: CATQQGFDYGYTF
cdr3_nt: TGTGCCACGCAACAGGGGTTTGACTATGGCTACACCTTC

v_call: TRBV18
j_call: TRBJ2-5
d_call: -
clone_size: -
cdr3_aa: CASSRGGPETQYF
cdr3_nt: TGTGCCAGCTCACGCGGAGGGCCAGAGACCCAGTACTTC

v_call: TRBV5-1
j_call: TRBJ2-7
d_call: TRBD1
clone_size: -
cdr3_aa: CASSQDRGRWEQYF
cdr3_nt: TGCGCCAGCAGCCAAGACAGGGGGCGCTGGGAGCAGTACTTC

v_call: TRBV28
j_call: TRBJ1-2
d_call: -
clone_size: -
cdr3_aa: CASGDTFYGYTF
cdr3_nt: TGTGCCAGCGGGGACACCTTCTATGGCTACACCTTC

v_call: TRBV6-6
j_call: TRBJ2-3
d_call: TRBD2
clone_size: -
cdr3_aa: CASSFASGRADTQYF
cdr3_nt: TGTGCCAGCAGTTTTGCTAGCGGACGGGCAGATACGCAGTATTTT

v_call: TRBV4-2
j_call: TRBJ2-5
d_call: -
clone_size: -
cdr3_aa: CASSPIGYQETQYF
cdr3_nt: TGTGCCAGCAGCCCGATCGGGTACCAAGAGACCCAGTACTTC

v_call: TRBV18
j_call: TRBJ2-1
d_call: TRBD1
clone_size: -
cdr3_aa: CASSPETGSDNEQFF
cdr3_nt: TGTGCCAGCTCACCCGAGACAGGGAGCGACAATGAGCAGTTCTTC

v_call: TRBV30
j_call: TRBJ1-2
d_call: -
clone_size: -
cdr3_aa: CAWAERRDNYGYTF
cdr3_nt: TGTGCCTGGGCCGAAAGGAGGGACAATTATGGCTACACCTTC

v_call: TRBV28
j_call: TRBJ1-4
d_call: -
clone_size: few
cdr3_aa: CASGQREKLFF
cdr3_nt: TGTGCCAGCGGACAGCGTGAAAAACTGTTTTTT

v_call: TRBV2
j_call: TRBJ1-1
d_call: TRBD1
clone_size: -
cdr3_aa: CASRPGQGYTEAFF
cdr3_nt: TGTGCCAGCAGACCGGGACAGGGCTACACTGAAGCTTTCTTT

v_call: TRBV6-1
j_call: TRBJ1-2
d_call: -
clone_size: -
cdr3_aa: CASGNGYTF
cdr3_nt: TGTGCCAGCGGCAATGGCTACACCTTC

v_call: TRBV2
j_call: TRBJ2-7
d_call: -
clone_size: -
cdr3_aa: CASSSASYSSSYEQYF
cdr3_nt: TGTGCCAGCAGTTCCGCTAGCTATTCGAGCTCCTACGAGCAGTACTTC

v_call: TRBV28
j_call: TRBJ2-3
d_call: TRBD2
clone_size: -
cdr3_aa: CASISGGYDDTQYF
cdr3_nt: TGTGCCAGCATAAGCGGGGGGTATGATGATACGCAGTATTTT

v_call: TRBV28
j_call: TRBJ2-1
d_call: TRBD2
clone_size: -
cdr3_aa: CASSLPGTSDHNWKFF
cdr3_nt: TGTGCCAGCAGTCTGCCCGGGACTAGCGACCACAATTGGAAGTTCTTC

v_call: TRBV5-1
j_call: TRBJ1-5
d_call: TRBD1
clone_size: -
cdr3_aa: CASSSGTGGNQPQHF
cdr3_nt: TGCGCCAGCAGCTCCGGGACAGGGGGCAATCAGCCCCAGCATTTT

v_call: TRBV5-1
j_call: TRBJ2-2
d_call: TRBD2
clone_size: -
cdr3_aa: CASSLTSAGTGELFF
cdr3_nt: TGCGCCAGCAGCCTGACTAGCGCGGGCACCGGGGAGCTGTTTTTT

v_call: TRBV19
j_call: TRBJ1-2
d_call: -
clone_size: -
cdr3_aa: CASYNSYGYTF
cdr3_nt: TGTGCCAGTTATAACAGCTATGGCTACACCTTC

v_call: TRBV30
j_call: TRBJ1-5
d_call: TRBD1
clone_size: -
cdr3_aa: CAWSVRRVGAGTEKTFGQPQHF
cdr3_nt: TGTGCCTGGAGTGTACGAAGGGTTGGGGCCGGGACAGAAAAAACTTTCGGACAGCCCCAGCATTTT

v_call: TRBV9
j_call: TRBJ2-3
d_call: -
clone_size: once
cdr3_aa: CASSPRVADTQYF
cdr3_nt: TGTGCCAGCAGCCCCAGGGTGGCAGATACGCAGTATTTT

v_call: TRBV7-3
j_call: TRBJ1-2
d_call: TRBD1
clone_size: -
cdr3_aa: CASSSGTGEQYGYTF
cdr3_nt: TGTGCCAGCAGCTCCGGGACAGGGGAGCAGTATGGCTACACCTTC

v_call: TRBV5-1
j_call: TRBJ2-5
d_call: -
clone_size: -
cdr3_aa: CASSHPNQETQYF
cdr3_nt: TGCGCCAGCAGCCATCCAAACCAAGAGACCCAGTACTTC

v_call: TRBV10-3
j_call: TRBJ1-1
d_call: -
clone_size: -
cdr3_aa: CAISERPSGDTEAFF
cdr3_nt: TGTGCCATCAGTGAGCGCCCCAGTGGCGACACTGAAGCTTTCTTT